This T cell receptor (beta chain) was obtained from a study of blood T cell repertoires in COVID-19 (TCRdb year 2020). At the level of the whole study: The collaborator samples originated in the United States, Italy and Spain and spanned the acute and convalescent phases of COVID-19. The prospective study material was composed of cDNA or gDNA derived from T cells, B-cell-depleted T cells, or PBMCs. Deeply sampled blood TCRbeta repertoires from subjects exposed to, actively infected with, or recovered from COVID-19 were included in the dataset. The repertoires were made available in a free public database intended to serve as a resource for research on the immune response to SARS-CoV-2. The samples were drawn from the first 160 participants of the ongoing ImmuneRACE study and from some 1,300 subjects provided by 6 global collaborators. Sample metadata almost always included a de-identified subject ID, COVID-19 status, age in years and sex. HLA class I and class II types, where available, came from metadata supplied by the sample provider rather than from assay-based typing.

Comment on this clone: Its antigen has not been determined. No much larger clonotype is one base removed from it; base qualities were not supplied.

The CDR3 runs 16 residues from the cysteine to the phenylalanine. The kept DNA is CDR3 alone, 48 bases in frame from the first base. For CDR1 and CDR2, the germline V gene (reference sequence) lists SEHNR and FQNEAQ. Trimmed from V: 5 bases; trimmed from J: 7 bases; junction bases lacking a gene match: 14. The immunoSEQ Assay, a bias-controlled multiplex PCR, was used to amplify TCRbeta CDR3 regions from genomic DNA. Concerning the study's data processing: The number of nucleated cells in each sample was estimated from the amplification of reference gene primers within the assay. To quantify the absolute abundance of each unique TCRbeta CDR3 rearrangement, sequence reads were collapsed and filtered. For each sample, productive Simpson clonality was calculated as the square root of Simpson's diversity index across productive rearrangements. The table comes from immuneACCESS by way of TCRdb, which keeps in-frame sequences with V and J called. Part of the clones is missing from these tables; in studies checked, under half for an unresolved V gene and the rest for unknown reasons. V, J and clone size derive from that table, while D and trimming were established from the DNA sequence. The sample table lists 200,000 to 250,000 clones, roughly 80% of them with a count of one. The ten largest account for approximately 8% of the sample.

Overall study outcomes, separate from this receptor: The quantity of clinical and demographic metadata differed by source and by participant and was supplied without curation.

One collaborating source in Seattle enrolled patients while the patients were actively infected and followed the patients over time throughout the course of disease. Each collaborating institution followed its own protocols to collect whole blood in K2EDTA tubes. For TCRbeta analysis, collaborators shipped samples as frozen whole blood, isolated PBMCs, or DNA extracted from either of those sample types. The receptor chain draws on TRBV7-9 and TRBJ2-7; 10 nucleotides in the junction match TRBD1. This TCR came from a woman older than 75 with COVID-19, enrolled during active disease. Sequenced: peripheral blood. In nucleotides, the sequence is TGTGCCAGCAGCCCCGTCCCGGGACAGGGGAGTTGGGAGCAGTACTTC. Its amino acids are CASSPVPGQGSWEQYF.